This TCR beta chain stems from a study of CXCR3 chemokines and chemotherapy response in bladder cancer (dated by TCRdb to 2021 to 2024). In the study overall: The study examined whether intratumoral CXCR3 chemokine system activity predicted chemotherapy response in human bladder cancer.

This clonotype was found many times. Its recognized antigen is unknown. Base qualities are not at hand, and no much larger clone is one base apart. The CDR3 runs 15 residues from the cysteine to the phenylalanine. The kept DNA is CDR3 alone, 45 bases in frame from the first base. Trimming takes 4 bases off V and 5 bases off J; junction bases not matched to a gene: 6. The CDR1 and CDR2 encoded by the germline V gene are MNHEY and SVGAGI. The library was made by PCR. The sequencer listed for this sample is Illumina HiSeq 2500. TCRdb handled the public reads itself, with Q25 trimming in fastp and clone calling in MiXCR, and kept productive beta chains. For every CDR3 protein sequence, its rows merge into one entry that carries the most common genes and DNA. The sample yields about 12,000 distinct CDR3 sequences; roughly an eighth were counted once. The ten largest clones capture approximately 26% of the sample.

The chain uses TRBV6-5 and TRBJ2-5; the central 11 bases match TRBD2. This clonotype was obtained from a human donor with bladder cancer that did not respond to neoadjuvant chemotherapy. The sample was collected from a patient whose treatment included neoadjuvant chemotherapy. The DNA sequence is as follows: TGTGCCAGCAGTTCTTCTTCTAGCGGGAGGGAGACCCAGTACTTC. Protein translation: CASSSSSSGRETQYF.